A selection of T cell receptor beta chains follows, all from one sample in a study of blood T cell repertoires in COVID-19. The assay was immunoSEQ multiplex PCR, and TCRdb's table has in-frame clones only and misses some. The sample lists over 250,000 clones, 88% seen once, with about 3% in the top ten. Sequences were obtained from PBMCs or T cells enriched from blood (not recorded which). The source of these receptors is a woman in her forties or fifties who had recovered from COVID-19. Both conserved end residues are trimmed from each CDR3.

J gene: TRBJ1-2
V gene: TRBV2
CDR3 protein: ASSPSSVGQGGGYT

J gene: TRBJ2-1
V gene: TRBV4-1
CDR3 protein: ASSLSTSGRAREQF

J gene: TRBJ2-1
V gene: TRBV11-2
CDR3 protein: ASSSRMGLAGAFEQF

J gene: TRBJ2-3
V gene: TRBV5-1
CDR3 protein: ASSWGLAVPTDTQY

J gene: TRBJ2-1
V gene: TRBV7-9
CDR3 protein: ASSGFEGSEQF

J gene: TRBJ1-5
V gene: TRBV18
CDR3 protein: ASSPGQGDDQPQH

J gene: TRBJ2-3
V gene: TRBV5-1
CDR3 protein: ASSPPDLVTDTQY

J gene: TRBJ2-7
V gene: TRBV12-3/TRBV12-4
CDR3 protein: ASSPGHTYEQY

J gene: TRBJ2-7
V gene: TRBV5-6
CDR3 protein: ASSWDRVTEQY

J gene: TRBJ1-5
V gene: TRBV29-1
CDR3 protein: SVVDRMNQPQH

J gene: TRBJ2-4
V gene: TRBV19
CDR3 protein: ASSIAPDREPLVAKNIQY

J gene: TRBJ1-5
V gene: TRBV6-5
CDR3 protein: ASTGTASNQPQH

J gene: TRBJ2-5
V gene: TRBV18
CDR3 protein: ASSPATDSAIGTQY

J gene: TRBJ2-2
V gene: TRBV9
CDR3 protein: AINRGSGELF

J gene: TRBJ2-2
V gene: TRBV3-1/TRBV3-2
CDR3 protein: ASSQVSGGYTGELF

J gene: TRBJ1-4
V gene: TRBV5-5
CDR3 protein: ASSLDRGRSEKLF

J gene: TRBJ2-2
V gene: TRBV5-4
CDR3 protein: ASSLAFGGGPGELF

J gene: TRBJ1-2
V gene: TRBV28
CDR3 protein: ASSGARGRNYGYT

J gene: TRBJ1-1
V gene: TRBV7-8
CDR3 protein: ASSLARGSNGEAF

J gene: TRBJ2-3
V gene: TRBV7-9
CDR3 protein: ASSQGSGSGDTQY

J gene: TRBJ1-4
V gene: TRBV21-1
CDR3 protein: ASSKARTGGGEKLF

J gene: TRBJ2-3
V gene: TRBV30
CDR3 protein: AWSVSIRRGDTQY

J gene: TRBJ2-7
V gene: TRBV28
CDR3 protein: ASTRVDRAYEQY

J gene: TRBJ1-5
V gene: TRBV2
CDR3 protein: ASKEVGGINQPQH

J gene: TRBJ2-7
V gene: TRBV9
CDR3 protein: ASSATGTSGRYEQY

J gene: TRBJ1-5
V gene: TRBV28
CDR3 protein: ASSRRIGQPQH

J gene: TRBJ1-2
V gene: TRBV7-9
CDR3 protein: ASSSEGARNYGYT

J gene: TRBJ1-4
V gene: TRBV30
CDR3 protein: AWSPGGLLSTNEKLF

J gene: TRBJ1-2
V gene: TRBV14
CDR3 protein: ASSHRLGGSYGYT

J gene: TRBJ1-2
V gene: TRBV7-2
CDR3 protein: ASARGVGRSGYT

J gene: TRBJ2-1
V gene: TRBV7-8
CDR3 protein: ASSTRKILLEQF

J gene: TRBJ1-3
V gene: TRBV10-3
CDR3 protein: AISDPGQGDGNTIY

J gene: TRBJ1-4
V gene: TRBV19
CDR3 protein: ASSPSQGGEKLF

J gene: TRBJ2-1
V gene: TRBV7-8
CDR3 protein: ASSRAGTNYNEQF

J gene: TRBJ2-3
V gene: TRBV11-1
CDR3 protein: ASSLASDGLAGNTDTQY

J gene: TRBJ2-2
V gene: TRBV27
CDR3 protein: ASSRGLNTGELF

J gene: TRBJ1-1
V gene: TRBV9
CDR3 protein: ASSGIQGNTEAF

J gene: TRBJ2-3
V gene: TRBV9
CDR3 protein: ASSVSASGRTDTQY

J gene: TRBJ2-1
V gene: TRBV6-6
CDR3 protein: ASRGTAGVSYNEQF

J gene: TRBJ1-1
V gene: TRBV5-1
CDR3 protein: ASSLGTVLNTEAF

J gene: TRBJ1-6
V gene: TRBV30
CDR3 protein: AWSATQLNNSPLH

J gene: TRBJ2-1
V gene: TRBV20-1
CDR3 protein: SAGGDSSYNEQF

J gene: TRBJ1-5
V gene: TRBV7-8
CDR3 protein: ASGGQVSNQPQH

J gene: TRBJ1-1
V gene: TRBV12-3/TRBV12-4
CDR3 protein: ASSLQGNTEAF

J gene: TRBJ2-1
V gene: TRBV30
CDR3 protein: AWSEASRYNEQF

J gene: TRBJ2-3
V gene: TRBV27
CDR3 protein: ASSPTPRRKGADTQY

J gene: TRBJ1-1
V gene: TRBV29-1
CDR3 protein: SAQEGSGNTEAF

J gene: TRBJ1-2
V gene: TRBV10-3
CDR3 protein: AISESRPDRAKGYT

J gene: TRBJ2-7
V gene: TRBV6-4
CDR3 protein: ARLPGTGHYEQY

J gene: TRBJ2-7
V gene: TRBV25-1
CDR3 protein: ASSNYYEQY

J gene: TRBJ2-6
V gene: TRBV21-1
CDR3 protein: ASSNPEAPGQGRSGANVLT

J gene: TRBJ2-1
V gene: TRBV29-1
CDR3 protein: SVVPGQVNNEQF

J gene: TRBJ1-2
V gene: TRBV6-5
CDR3 protein: ASSIVRGYGYT

J gene: TRBJ2-1
V gene: TRBV28
CDR3 protein: ASTEVGTGSGEQF

J gene: TRBJ2-1
V gene: TRBV27
CDR3 protein: ASSNLRTEQF

J gene: TRBJ2-3
V gene: TRBV10-3
CDR3 protein: ATARGGSRSTDTQY

J gene: TRBJ2-2
V gene: TRBV18
CDR3 protein: ASSPAATGSTGELF